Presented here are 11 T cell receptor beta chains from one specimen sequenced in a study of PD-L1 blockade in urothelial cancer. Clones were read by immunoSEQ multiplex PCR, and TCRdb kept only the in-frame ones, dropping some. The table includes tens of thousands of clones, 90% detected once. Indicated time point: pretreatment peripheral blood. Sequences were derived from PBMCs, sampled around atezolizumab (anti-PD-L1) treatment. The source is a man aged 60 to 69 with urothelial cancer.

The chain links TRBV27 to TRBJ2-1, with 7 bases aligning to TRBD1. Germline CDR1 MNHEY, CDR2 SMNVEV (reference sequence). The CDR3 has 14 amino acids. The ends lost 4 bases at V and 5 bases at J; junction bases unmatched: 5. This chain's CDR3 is CASSSDRAHNEQFF. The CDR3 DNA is TGTGCCAGCAGTTCCGACAGGGCCCACAATGAGCAGTTCTTC.

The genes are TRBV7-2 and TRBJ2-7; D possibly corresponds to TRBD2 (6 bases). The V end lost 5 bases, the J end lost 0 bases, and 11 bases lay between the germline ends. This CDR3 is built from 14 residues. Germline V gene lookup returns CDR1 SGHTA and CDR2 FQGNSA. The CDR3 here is CASSPLTSSYEQYF. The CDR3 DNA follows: TGTGCCAGCAGCCCCCTGACTAGCTCCTACGAGCAGTACTTC.

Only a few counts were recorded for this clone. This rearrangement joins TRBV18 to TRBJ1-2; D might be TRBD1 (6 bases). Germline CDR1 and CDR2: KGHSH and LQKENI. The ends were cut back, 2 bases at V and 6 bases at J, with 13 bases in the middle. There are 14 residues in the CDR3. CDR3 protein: CASSPGGASHGYTF. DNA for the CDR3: TGTGCCAGCTCACCAGGGGGCGCCTCCCATGGCTACACCTTC.

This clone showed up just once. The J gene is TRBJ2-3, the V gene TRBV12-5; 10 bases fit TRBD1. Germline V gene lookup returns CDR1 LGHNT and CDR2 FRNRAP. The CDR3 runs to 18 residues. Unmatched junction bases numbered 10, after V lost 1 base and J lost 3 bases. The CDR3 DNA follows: TGTGCTAGTGGTTTGGGAAAGAAGGACAGGGGGGAGACAGATACGCAGTATTTT. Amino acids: CASGLGKKDRGETDTQYF.

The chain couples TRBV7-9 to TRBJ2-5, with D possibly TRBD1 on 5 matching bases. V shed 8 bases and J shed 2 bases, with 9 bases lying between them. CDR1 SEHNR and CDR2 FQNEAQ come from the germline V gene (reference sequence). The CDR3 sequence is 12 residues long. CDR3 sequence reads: CASAWTQETQYF. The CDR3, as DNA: TGTGCCAGCGCCTGGACACAAGAGACCCAGTACTTC.

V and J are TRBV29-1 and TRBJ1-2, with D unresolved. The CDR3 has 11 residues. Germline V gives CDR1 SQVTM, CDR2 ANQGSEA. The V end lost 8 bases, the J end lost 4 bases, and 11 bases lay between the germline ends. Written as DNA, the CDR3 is TGCAGCACCGGGGTTCCCTATGGCTACACCTTC. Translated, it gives CSTGVPYGYTF.

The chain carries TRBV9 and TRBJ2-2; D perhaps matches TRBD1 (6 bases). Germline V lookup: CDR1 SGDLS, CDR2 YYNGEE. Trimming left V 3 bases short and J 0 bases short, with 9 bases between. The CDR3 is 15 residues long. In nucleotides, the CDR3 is TGTGCCAGCAGCGCCAGGGGTTCGAACACCGGGGAGCTGTTTTTT. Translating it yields CASSARGSNTGELFF.

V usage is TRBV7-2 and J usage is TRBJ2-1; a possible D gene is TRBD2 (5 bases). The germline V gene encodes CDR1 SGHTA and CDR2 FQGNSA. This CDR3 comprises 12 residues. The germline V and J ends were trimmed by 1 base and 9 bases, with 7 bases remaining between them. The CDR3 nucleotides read TGTGCCAGCAGCTTAGGTGGAGGTGAGCAGTTCTTC. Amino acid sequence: CASSLGGGEQFF.

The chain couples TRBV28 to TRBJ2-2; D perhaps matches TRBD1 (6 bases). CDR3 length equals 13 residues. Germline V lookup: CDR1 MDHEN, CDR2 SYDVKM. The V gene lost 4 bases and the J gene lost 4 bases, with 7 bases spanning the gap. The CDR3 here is CASSYRATGELFF. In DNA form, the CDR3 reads TGTGCCAGCAGTTACAGGGCCACCGGGGAGCTGTTTTTT.

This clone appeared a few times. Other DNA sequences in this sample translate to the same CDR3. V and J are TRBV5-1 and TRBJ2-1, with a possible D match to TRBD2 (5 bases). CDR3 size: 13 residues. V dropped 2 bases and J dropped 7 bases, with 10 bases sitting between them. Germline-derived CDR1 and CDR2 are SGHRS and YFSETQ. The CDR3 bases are TGCGCCAGCAGCTTAATACCGGGAAATGAGCAGTTCTTC. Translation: CASSLIPGNEQFF. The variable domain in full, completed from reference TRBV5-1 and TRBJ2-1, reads KAGVTQTPRYLIKTRGQQVTLSCSPISGHRSVSWYQQTPGQGLQFLFEYFSETQRNKGNFPGRFSGRQFSNSRSEMNVSTLELGDSALYLCASSLIPGNEQFFGPGTRLTVL.

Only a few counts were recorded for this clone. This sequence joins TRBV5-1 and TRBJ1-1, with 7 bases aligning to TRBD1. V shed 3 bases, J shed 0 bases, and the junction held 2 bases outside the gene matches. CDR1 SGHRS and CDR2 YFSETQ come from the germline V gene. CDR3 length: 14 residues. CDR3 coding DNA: TGCGCCAGCAGCTCGGGACAGATGAACACTGAAGCTTTCTTT. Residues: CASSSGQMNTEAFF. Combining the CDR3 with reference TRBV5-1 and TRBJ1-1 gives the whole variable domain KAGVTQTPRYLIKTRGQQVTLSCSPISGHRSVSWYQQTPGQGLQFLFEYFSETQRNKGNFPGRFSGRQFSNSRSEMNVSTLELGDSALYLCASSSGQMNTEAFFGQGTRLTVV.